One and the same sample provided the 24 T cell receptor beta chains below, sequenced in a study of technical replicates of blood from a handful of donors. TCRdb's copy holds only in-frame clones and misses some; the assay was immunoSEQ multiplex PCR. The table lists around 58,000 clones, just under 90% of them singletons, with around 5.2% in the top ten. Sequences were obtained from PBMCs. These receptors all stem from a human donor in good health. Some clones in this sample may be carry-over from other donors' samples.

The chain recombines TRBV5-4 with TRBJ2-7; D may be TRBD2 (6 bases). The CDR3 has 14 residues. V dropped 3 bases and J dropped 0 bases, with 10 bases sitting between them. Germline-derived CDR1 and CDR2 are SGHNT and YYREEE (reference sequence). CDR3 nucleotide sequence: TGTGCCAGCAGCTCTCCGGGACTCTCCTACGAGCAGTACTTC. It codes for CASSSPGLSYEQYF.

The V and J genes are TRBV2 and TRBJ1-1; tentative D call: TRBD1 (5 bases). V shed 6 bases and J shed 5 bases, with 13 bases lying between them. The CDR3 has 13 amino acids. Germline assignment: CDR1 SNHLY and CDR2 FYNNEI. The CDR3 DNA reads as TGTGCCAGCAGCAGGGAAAGTGGGACTGAAGCTTTCTTT. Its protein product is CASSRESGTEAFF.

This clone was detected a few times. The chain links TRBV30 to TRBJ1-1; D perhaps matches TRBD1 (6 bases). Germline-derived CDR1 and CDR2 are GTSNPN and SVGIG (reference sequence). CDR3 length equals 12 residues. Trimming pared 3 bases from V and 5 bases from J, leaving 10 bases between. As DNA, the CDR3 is TGTGCCTGGAGACAGGGATTTACTGAAGCTTTCTTT. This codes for CAWRQGFTEAFF.

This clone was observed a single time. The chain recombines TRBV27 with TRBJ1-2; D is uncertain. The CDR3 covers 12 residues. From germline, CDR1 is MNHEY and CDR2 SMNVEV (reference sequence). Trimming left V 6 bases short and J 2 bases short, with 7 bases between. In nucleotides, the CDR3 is TGTGCCAGCAGGGAACAGAACTATGGCTACACCTTC. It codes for CASREQNYGYTF.

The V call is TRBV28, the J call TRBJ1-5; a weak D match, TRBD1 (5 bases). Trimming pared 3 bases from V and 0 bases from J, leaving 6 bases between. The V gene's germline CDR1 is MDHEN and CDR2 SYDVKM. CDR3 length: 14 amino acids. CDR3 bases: TGTGCCAGCAGTTTGGGGGGTAGCAATCAGCCCCAGCATTTT. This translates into CASSLGGSNQPQHF.

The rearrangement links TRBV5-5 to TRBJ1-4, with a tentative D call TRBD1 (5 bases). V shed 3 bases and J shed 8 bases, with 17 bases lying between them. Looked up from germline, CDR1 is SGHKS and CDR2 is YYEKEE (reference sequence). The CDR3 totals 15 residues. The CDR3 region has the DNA TGTGCCAGCAGCTCCCCAACAGTTGGGGGGGAAAAACTGTTTTTT. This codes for CASSSPTVGGEKLFF.

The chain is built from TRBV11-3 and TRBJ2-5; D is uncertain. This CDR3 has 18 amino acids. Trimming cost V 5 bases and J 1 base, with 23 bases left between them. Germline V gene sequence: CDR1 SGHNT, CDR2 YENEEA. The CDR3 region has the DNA TGTGCCAGCAGCGCCAAAGCGTACTGGTCCTATGGCCAAGAGACCCAGTACTTC. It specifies CASSAKAYWSYGQETQYF.

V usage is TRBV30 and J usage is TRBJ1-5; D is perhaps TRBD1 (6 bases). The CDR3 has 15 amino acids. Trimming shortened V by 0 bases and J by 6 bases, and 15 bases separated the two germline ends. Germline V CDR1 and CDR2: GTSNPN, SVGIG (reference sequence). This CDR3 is CAWSVGSGGLQPQHF. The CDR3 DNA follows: TGTGCCTGGAGTGTAGGATCGGGGGGGCTTCAGCCCCAGCATTTT.

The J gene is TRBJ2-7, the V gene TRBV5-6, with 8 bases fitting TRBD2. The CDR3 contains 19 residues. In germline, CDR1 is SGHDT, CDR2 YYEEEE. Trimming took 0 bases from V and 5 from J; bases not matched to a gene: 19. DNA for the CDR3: TGTGCCAGCAGCTTGGTGTGGGGGAGCGGGAGCGTCGTCGGCCACGAGCAGTACTTC. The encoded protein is CASSLVWGSGSVVGHEQYF.

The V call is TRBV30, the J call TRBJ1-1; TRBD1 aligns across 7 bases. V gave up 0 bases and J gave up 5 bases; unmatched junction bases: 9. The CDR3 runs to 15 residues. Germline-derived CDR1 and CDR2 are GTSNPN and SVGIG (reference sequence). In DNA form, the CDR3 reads TGTGCCTGGAGTGTACGCCAGGGGGTAAGGACTGAAGCTTTCTTT. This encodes CAWSVRQGVRTEAFF.

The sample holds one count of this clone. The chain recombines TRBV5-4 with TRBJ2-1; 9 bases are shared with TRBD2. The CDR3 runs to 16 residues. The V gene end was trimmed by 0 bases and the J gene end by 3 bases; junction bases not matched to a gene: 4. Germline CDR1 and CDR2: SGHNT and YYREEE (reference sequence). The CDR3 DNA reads TGTGCCAGCAGCTTGGGTAGCGGGAGAGGCTACAATGAGCAGTTCTTC. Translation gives CASSLGSGRGYNEQFF.

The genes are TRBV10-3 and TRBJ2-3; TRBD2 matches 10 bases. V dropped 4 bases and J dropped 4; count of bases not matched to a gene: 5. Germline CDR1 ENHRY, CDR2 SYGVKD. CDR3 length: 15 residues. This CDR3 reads CAISASGGSADTQYF. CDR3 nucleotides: TGTGCCATCAGTGCTAGCGGGGGCTCCGCAGATACGCAGTATTTT.

In DNA, the CDR3 is TGTGCCAGCAGCCCGACAGAGAACTATGGCTACACCTTC. It encodes CASSPTENYGYTF. The rearrangement uses TRBV4-2 and TRBJ1-2, with D maybe TRBD1 (5 bases). CDR1 is LGHNA and CDR2 is YNFKEQ in the germline V gene. This CDR3 spans 13 amino acids. Trimming removed 4 bases at V and 2 bases at J, with 8 bases between.

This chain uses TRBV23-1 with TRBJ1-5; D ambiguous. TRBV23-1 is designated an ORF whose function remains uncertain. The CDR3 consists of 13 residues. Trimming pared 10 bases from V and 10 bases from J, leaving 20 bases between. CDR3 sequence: CATGRAWWFPQHF. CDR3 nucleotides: TGCGCCACCGGGAGGGCCTGGTGGTTTCCCCAGCATTTT.

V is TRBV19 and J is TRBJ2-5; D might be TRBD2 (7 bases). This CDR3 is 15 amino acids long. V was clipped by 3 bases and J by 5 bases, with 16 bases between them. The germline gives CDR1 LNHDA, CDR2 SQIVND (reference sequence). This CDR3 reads CASSIEGGRSETQYF. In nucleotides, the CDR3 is TGTGCCAGTAGTATTGAGGGGGGGCGGTCGGAGACCCAGTACTTC.

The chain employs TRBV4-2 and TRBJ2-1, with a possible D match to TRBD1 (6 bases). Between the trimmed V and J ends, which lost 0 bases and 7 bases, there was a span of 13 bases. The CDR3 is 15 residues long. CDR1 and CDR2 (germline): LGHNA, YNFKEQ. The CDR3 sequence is CASSQDKQGLNEQFF. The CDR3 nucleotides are TGTGCCAGCAGCCAAGACAAACAGGGTTTGAATGAGCAGTTCTTC.

In DNA, the CDR3 is TGTGCCAGCAGCCTTCCCGGGACACCGAACACCGGGGAGCTGTTTTTT. As protein: CASSLPGTPNTGELFF. The V gene is TRBV27, the J gene TRBJ2-2; TRBD1 is a possible D gene (6 bases). The V end lost 6 bases, the J end lost 0 bases, and 14 bases lay between the germline ends. Germline CDR1 is MNHEY and CDR2 is SMNVEV (reference sequence). The CDR3 is made up of 16 amino acids.

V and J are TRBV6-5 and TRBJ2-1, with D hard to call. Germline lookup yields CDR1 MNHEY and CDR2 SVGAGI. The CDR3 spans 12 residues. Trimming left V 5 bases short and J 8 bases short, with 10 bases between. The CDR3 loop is CASSQAYHEQFF. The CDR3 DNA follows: TGTGCCAGCAGTCAAGCCTATCATGAGCAGTTCTTC.

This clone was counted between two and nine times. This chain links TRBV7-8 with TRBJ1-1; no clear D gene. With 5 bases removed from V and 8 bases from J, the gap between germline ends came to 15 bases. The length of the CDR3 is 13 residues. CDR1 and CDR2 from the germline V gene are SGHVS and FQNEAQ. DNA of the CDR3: TGTGCCAGCAGCCCCAACGCGGTCGGAGAAGCTTTCTTT. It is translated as CASSPNAVGEAFF.

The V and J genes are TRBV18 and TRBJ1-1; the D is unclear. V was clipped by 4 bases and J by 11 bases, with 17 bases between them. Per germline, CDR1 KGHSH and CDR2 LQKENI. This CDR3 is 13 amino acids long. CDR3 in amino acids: CASSRERSRDAFF. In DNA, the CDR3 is TGTGCCAGCTCACGGGAGAGATCTCGTGACGCTTTCTTT.

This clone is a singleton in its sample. The CDR3 nucleotides are TGCGCCAGCAGCATAAATATCGCGGGGGAAAAACTGTTTTTT. Its translation is CASSINIAGEKLFF. This chain uses TRBV5-1 with TRBJ1-4; D is unclear. Per the germline V gene, CDR1 is SGHRS and CDR2 is YFSETQ. The CDR3 runs 14 residues. The V and J ends lost 4 bases and 8 bases respectively, with 15 bases between them.

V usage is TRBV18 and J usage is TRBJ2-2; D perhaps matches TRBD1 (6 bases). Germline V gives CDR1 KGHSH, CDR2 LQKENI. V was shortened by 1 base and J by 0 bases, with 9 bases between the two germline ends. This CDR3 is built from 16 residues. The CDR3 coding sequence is TGTGCCAGCTCACCACAACAGGGCTCGAACACCGGGGAGCTGTTTTTT. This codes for CASSPQQGSNTGELFF.

CDR3 DNA: TGTGCCAGCGGACACAGCTCTGGAAACACCATATATTTT. Protein: CASGHSSGNTIYF. V and J are TRBV27 and TRBJ1-3; TRBD1 is a possible D gene (5 bases). CDR3 length: 13 residues. CDR1 MNHEY and CDR2 SMNVEV come from the germline V gene (reference sequence). The V end was cut by 8 bases, the J end by 0 bases, with 8 bases between.

As DNA, the CDR3 is TGTGCCAGCAGCGCCTACAGCAACGAGCAGTACTTC. Protein: CASSAYSNEQYF. The chain is built from TRBV7-6 and TRBJ2-7; D is ambiguous. Trimming took off 5 bases at V and 5 bases at J, with 10 bases between the two ends. The CDR3 contains 12 residues. Germline lookup yields CDR1 SGHVS and CDR2 FNYEAQ. Full variable domain (remainder filled in from reference TRBV7-6 and TRBJ2-7): GAGVSQSPRYKVTKRGQDVALRCDPISGHVSLYWYRQALGQGPEFLTYFNYEAQQDKSGLPNDRFSAERPEGSISTLTIQRTEQRDSAMYRCASSAYSNEQYFGPGTRLTVT.